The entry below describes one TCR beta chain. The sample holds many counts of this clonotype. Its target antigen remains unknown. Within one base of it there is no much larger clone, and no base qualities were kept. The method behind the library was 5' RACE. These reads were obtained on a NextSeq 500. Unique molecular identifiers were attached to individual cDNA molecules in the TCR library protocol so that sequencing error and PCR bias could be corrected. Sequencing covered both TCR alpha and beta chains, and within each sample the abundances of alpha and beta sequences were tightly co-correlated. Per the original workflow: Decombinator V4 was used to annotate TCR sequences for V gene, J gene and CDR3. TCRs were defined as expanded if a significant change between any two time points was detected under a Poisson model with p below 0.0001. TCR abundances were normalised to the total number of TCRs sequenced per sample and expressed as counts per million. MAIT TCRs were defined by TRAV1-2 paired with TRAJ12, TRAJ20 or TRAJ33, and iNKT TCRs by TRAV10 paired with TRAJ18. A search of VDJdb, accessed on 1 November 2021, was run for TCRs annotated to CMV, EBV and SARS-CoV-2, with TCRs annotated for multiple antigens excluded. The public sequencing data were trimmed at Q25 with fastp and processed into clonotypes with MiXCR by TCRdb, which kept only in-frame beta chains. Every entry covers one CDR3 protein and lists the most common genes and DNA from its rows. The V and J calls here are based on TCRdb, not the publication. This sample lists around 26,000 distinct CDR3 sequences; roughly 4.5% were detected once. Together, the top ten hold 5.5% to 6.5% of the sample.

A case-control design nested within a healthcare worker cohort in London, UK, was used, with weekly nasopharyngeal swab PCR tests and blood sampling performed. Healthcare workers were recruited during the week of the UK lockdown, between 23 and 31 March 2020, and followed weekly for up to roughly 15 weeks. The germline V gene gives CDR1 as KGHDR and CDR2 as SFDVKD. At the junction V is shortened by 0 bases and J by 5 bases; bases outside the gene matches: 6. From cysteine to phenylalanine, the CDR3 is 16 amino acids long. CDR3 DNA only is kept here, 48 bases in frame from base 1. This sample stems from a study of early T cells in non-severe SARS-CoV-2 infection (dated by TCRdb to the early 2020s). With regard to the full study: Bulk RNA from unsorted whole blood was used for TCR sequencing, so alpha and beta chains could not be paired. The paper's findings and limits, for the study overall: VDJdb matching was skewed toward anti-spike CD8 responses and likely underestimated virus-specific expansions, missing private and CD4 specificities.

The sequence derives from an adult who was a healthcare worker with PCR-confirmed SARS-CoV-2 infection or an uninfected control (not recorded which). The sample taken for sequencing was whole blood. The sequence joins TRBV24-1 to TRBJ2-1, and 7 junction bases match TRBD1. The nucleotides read TGTGCCACCAGTGATTTGCGTGCAGGGGGTGACAATGAGCAGTTCTTC. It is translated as CATSDLRAGGDNEQFF.